This T cell receptor beta chain derives from a study of early T cells in non-severe SARS-CoV-2 infection. On the study more broadly: Sequencing targeted bulk RNA from unsorted whole blood, leaving chains unpaired.

General study points: Using VDJdb, the matching emphasized anti-spike CD8 responses while missing private and CD4 specificities.

Trimming shortened V by 0 bases and J by 3 bases, and 8 bases separated the two germline ends. The CDR3 has 14 residues. Germline CDR1 is GTSNPN and CDR2 is SVGIG (reference sequence). Individual cDNA molecules carried attached unique molecular identifiers. A single record per CDR3 protein comes from TCRdb applying MiXCR to the 5' RACE reads. The table shows about 69,000 distinct CDR3 sequences, with roughly 11% occurring only once. There are a few counts of this clonotype. As yet, its antigen is unknown. The sequence was obtained from an adult who was a healthcare worker with PCR-confirmed SARS-CoV-2 infection or an uninfected control (not recorded which). The input for sequencing was whole blood, taken at baseline. The chain links TRBV30 to TRBJ1-4; D gene unclear. For the CDR3, the DNA is TGTGCCTGGAGTGTAGGAGGGTCTAATGAAAAACTGTTTTTT. It specifies CAWSVGGSNEKLFF.